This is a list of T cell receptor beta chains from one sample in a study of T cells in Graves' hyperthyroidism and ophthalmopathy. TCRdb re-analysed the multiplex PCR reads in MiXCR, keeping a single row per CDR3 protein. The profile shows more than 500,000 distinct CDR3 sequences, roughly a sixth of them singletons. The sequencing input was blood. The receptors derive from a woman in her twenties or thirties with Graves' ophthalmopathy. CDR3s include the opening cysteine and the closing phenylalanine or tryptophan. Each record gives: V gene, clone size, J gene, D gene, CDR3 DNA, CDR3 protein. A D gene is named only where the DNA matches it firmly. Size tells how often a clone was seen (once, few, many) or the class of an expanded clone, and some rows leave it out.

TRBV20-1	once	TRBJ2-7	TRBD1	TGCAGTACTAGGGGCCCGACAGGGGGCGAGCAGTACTTC	CSTRGPTGGEQYF
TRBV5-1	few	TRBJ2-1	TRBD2	TGCGCCAGCAGCTTGGCTGGGAGGGCTAGCGGGGACCCTTTCCCCCATGAGCAGTTCTTC	CASSLAGRASGDPFPHEQFF
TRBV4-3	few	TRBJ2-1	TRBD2	TGCGCCAGCAGCCAAGATTGGGCGGGAGGGCACAATGAGCAGTTCTTC	CASSQDWAGGHNEQFF
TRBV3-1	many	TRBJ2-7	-	TGTGCCAGCAGCCAAGAGGTTAAGGGCTACGAGCAGTACTTC	CASSQEVKGYEQYF
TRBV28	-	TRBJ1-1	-	TGTGCCAGCAGCGAGGGTGGTAGGGGGAACACTGAAGCTTTCTTT	CASSEGGRGNTEAFF
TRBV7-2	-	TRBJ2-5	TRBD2	TGTGCCAGCAGCCGGACTAGCGGGAGGGCAGAGACCCAGTACTTC	CASSRTSGRAETQYF
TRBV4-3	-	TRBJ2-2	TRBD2	TGCGCCAGCAGCCAAGAGACAGCGGGATACGGGGGCGGGGAGCTGTTTTTT	CASSQETAGYGGGELFF
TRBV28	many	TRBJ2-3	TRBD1	TGTGCCAGCACCTCGGACAGGGGGCACACAGATACGCAGTATTTT	CASTSDRGHTDTQYF
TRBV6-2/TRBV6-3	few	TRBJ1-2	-	TGTGCCAGCAGCTATGAGATTAACTATGGCTACACCTTC	CASSYEINYGYTF
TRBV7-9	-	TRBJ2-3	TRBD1	TGTGCCAGCAGGAAACCGGGACAGGGGGCCCCAGATACGCAGTATTTT	CASRKPGQGAPDTQYF
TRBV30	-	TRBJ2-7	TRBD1	TGTGCCTGGAGTGTTGGCAGGGGGCCTTACAATGAGCAGTACTTC	CAWSVGRGPYNEQYF
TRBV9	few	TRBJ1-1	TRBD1	TGTGCCAGCAGGCCGACAGGGGCGAACACTGAAGCTTTCTTT	CASRPTGANTEAFF
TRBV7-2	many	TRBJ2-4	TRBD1	TGTGCCAGCAGCTACCGTGGACAGGGGGCTACCAAAAACATTCAGTACTTC	CASSYRGQGATKNIQYF
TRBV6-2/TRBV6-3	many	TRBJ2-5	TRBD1	TGTGCCAGCAGTTTGACAGGGGCGATCGGTGGGACCCAGTACTTC	CASSLTGAIGGTQYF
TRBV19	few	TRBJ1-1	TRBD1	TGTGCCAGTAGTATTGTGACAGGGGGCGAAACTGAAGCTTTCTTT	CASSIVTGGETEAFF
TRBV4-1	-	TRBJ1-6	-	TGCGCCAGCAACCAAGAAGGACAATATAATTCACCCCTCCACTTT	CASNQEGQYNSPLHF
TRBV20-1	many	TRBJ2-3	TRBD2	TGCAGTGCTAGTGGGGGGGAGGGATTAGGAAGCACAGATACGCAGTATTTT	CSASGGEGLGSTDTQYF
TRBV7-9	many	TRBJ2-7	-	TGTGCCAGCAGCCTCGAGGGCGGCCCCTACGAGCAGTACTTC	CASSLEGGPYEQYF
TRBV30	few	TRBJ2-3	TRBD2	TGTGCCTGGAGTGAGAAGCGGGAGATGGGGGATACGCAGTATTTT	CAWSEKREMGDTQYF
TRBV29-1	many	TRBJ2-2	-	TGCAGCGTTGGGGGGGCCCCGAACACCGGGGAGCTGTTTTTT	CSVGGAPNTGELFF
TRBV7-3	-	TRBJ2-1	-	TGTGCCAGCAGCTTAACGCAGGGCCACAATGAGCAGTTCTTC	CASSLTQGHNEQFF
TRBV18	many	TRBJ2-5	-	TGTGCCAGCTCACCACCGGAAGAGACCCAGTACTTC	CASSPPEETQYF
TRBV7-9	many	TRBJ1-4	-	TGTGCCAGCAGCTTAGCTGGCGTTTATGAAAAACTGTTTTTT	CASSLAGVYEKLFF
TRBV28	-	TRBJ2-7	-	TGTGCCAGCAACCCACAGGATTTTTACGAGCAGTACTTC	CASNPQDFYEQYF
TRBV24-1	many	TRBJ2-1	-	TGTGCCACCAGTGATACACAGGGCCGCTCCTACAATGAGCAGTTCTTC	CATSDTQGRSYNEQFF
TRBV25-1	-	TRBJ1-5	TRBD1	TGTGCCAGCAGTGTGACAGGGGGCGGGAATCAGCCCCAGCATTTT	CASSVTGGGNQPQHF
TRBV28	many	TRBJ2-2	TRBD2	TGTGCCAGCAGTTGGGGACTAGCGGAGCTACTGAACACCGGGGAGCTGTTTTTT	CASSWGLAELLNTGELFF
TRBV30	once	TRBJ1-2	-	TGTGCCCGCGGGTCTGAGACCTCTGGCTACACCTTC	CARGSETSGYTF
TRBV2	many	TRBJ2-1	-	TGTGCCAGCAAACTCGATCCCTCCTACAATGAGCAGTTCTTC	CASKLDPSYNEQFF
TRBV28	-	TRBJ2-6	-	TGTGCCAGCAGCGAGACAGAGTATGGGGCCAACGTCCTGACTTTC	CASSETEYGANVLTF
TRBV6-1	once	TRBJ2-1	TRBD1	TGTGCCAGCAGTGAAACAGGGGGGCCGTACAATGAGCAGTTCTTC	CASSETGGPYNEQFF
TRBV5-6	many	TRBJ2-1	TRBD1	TGTGCCAGCAGCTTGTGGGGACAGGGGGCATATGAGCAGTTCTTC	CASSLWGQGAYEQFF
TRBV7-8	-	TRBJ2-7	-	TGTGCCAGCAGCTTAGGGGACCACTCCTACGAGCAATACTTC	CASSLGDHSYEQYF
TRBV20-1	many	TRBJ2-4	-	TGCAGCCTTAGGGCCCAAGCCAAAAACATTCAGTACTTC	CSLRAQAKNIQYF
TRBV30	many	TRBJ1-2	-	TGTGCCTGGAGTACGGGGGGGAGAGGCTACACCTTC	CAWSTGGRGYTF
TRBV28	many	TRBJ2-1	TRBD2	TGTGCCAGCAGTACCTGGGTAGCGGGAGGGCCAAGTGAGACGAATGAGCAGTTCTTC	CASSTWVAGGPSETNEQFF
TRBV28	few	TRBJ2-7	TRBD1	TGTGCCAGCAGTGCCGGGACAGGAAACTCCTACGAGCAGTACTTC	CASSAGTGNSYEQYF
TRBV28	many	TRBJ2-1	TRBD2	TGTGCCAGCCGTCGCGGGGGGTATGAGCAGTTCTTC	CASRRGGYEQFF
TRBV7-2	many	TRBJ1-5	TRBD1	TGTGCCAGCAGCTTACACGGACAGGGGGCAAGTCAGCCCCAGCATTTT	CASSLHGQGASQPQHF
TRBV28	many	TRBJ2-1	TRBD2	TGTGCCAGCAGACTTTATAGCGGGAACGCCTACAATGAGCAGTTCTTC	CASRLYSGNAYNEQFF
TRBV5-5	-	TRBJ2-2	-	TGTGCCAGCAGCTTGGCCAATAGGCAGACAAGCGGGGAGCTGTTTTTT	CASSLANRQTSGELFF
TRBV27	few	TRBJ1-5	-	TGTGCCAGCAGTTTCGGCAGAAATAGCAATCAGCCCCAGCATTTT	CASSFGRNSNQPQHF
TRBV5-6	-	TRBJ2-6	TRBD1	TGTGCCAGCAGCCTCACAGGGGAGCCTGGGGCCAACGTCCTGACTTTC	CASSLTGEPGANVLTF
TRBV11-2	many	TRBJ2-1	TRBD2	TGTGCCAGCAGCCTTGGACTAGCGGAGTACAATGAGCAGTTCTTC	CASSLGLAEYNEQFF
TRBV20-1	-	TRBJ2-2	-	TGCAGTGCTTCCGGGACATACACCGGGGAGCTGTTTTTT	CSASGTYTGELFF
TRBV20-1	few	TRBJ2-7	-	TGCAGTGCTATTCCGCCGGGGGAGCAGTACTTC	CSAIPPGEQYF
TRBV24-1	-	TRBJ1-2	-	TGTGCCACCAGTGATACAGGCCCTGCTAACTATAGCTACACCTTC	CATSDTGPANYSYTF
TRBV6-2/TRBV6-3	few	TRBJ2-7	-	TGTGCCAGCAGTACAGGACAGGTGGTATTAGCGGCTTATTCGCAGTACTTC	CASSTGQVVLAAYSQYF
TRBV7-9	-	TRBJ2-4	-	TGTGCCAGCAGCCATTCCAGGAACATTCAGTACTTC	CASSHSRNIQYF
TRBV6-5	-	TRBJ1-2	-	TGTGCCAGCAGTTATCGGGGGACAAAACTCTATGGCTACACCTTC	CASSYRGTKLYGYTF
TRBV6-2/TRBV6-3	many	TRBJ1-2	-	TGTGCCAGCCGTGAGCAGGGAAAGAAGAATGGCTACACCTTC	CASREQGKKNGYTF
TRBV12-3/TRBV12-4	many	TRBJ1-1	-	TGTGCCAGCAGTTTATCGGGGTCGGGCACTGAAGCTTTCTTT	CASSLSGSGTEAFF
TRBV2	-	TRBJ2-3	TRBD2	TGTGCCAGCAAACTACTAAGCGGGAGCAATACGCAGTATTTT	CASKLLSGSNTQYF